The next 5 T cell receptor beta chains were all read from a single sample in a study of shared clonotypes between healthy human individuals. Measured with immunoSEQ multiplex PCR; TCRdb has only the in-frame clones, and not every one. The table records around 350,000 clones, less than 75% of them present only once. The sequencing input was memory CD4+ T cells sorted from blood. The subset here: CD45RA-negative fraction. The source of these receptors is a man between 25 and 39 years old in good health.

V gene TRBV9 combines with J gene TRBJ2-7; 8 positions match TRBD2. Germline V gene data show CDR1 as SGDLS and CDR2 as YYNGEE. This CDR3 is built from 15 residues. The junction had 10 bases not matched to a gene; V was cut back by 0 bases and J by 8 bases. The DNA of the CDR3 is TGTGCCAGCAGCGTAGGGGTTAGCGGGAACAGTCAGCAGTACTTC. It is translated as CASSVGVSGNSQQYF.

The chain joins TRBV4-1 to TRBJ2-2; possible D gene TRBD2, 6 bases. CDR3 size: 13 residues. The V end was cut by 4 bases, the J end by 6 bases, with 9 bases between. CDR1 and CDR2 from the germline V gene are MGHRA and YSYEKL. CDR3 amino acids: CASSRTSSGELFF. CDR3 bases: TGCGCCAGCAGCCGAACTAGCTCCGGGGAGCTGTTTTTT.

The chain employs TRBV19 and TRBJ1-5, with D possibly matching TRBD1 (5 bases). In germline, CDR1 is LNHDA, CDR2 SQIVND (reference sequence). The CDR3 runs 20 residues. The V end lost 7 bases, the J end lost 2 bases, and 30 bases lay between the germline ends. CDR3 residues: CASTLQPGEGILPGNQPQHF. Written as DNA, the CDR3 is TGTGCCAGTACCCTACAACCTGGGGAGGGGATCCTTCCGGGCAATCAGCCCCAGCATTTT.

This chain uses TRBV2 with TRBJ2-5; 13 bases fit TRBD2. The CDR3 is made up of 14 amino acids. Germline V gene data show CDR1 as SNHLY and CDR2 as FYNNEI. The V and J ends lost 6 bases and 9 bases, in that order; junction bases with no gene match: 7. In nucleotides, the CDR3 is TGTGCCAGCAGGGCACTAGCGGGAGGGTTGGCCCAGTACTTC. It codes for CASRALAGGLAQYF.

The V call is TRBV2, the J call TRBJ1-5, with a weak D call TRBD1 (5 bases). The germline V gene has CDR1 SNHLY and CDR2 FYNNEI. The CDR3 spans 13 residues. Trimming took off 6 bases at V and 7 bases at J, with 13 bases between the two ends. The CDR3 DNA reads as TGTGCCAGCAGGGGGGTCCCCGGGCAGCCCCAGCATTTT. Its translation is CASRGVPGQPQHF. The full variable domain, in which reference TRBV2 and TRBJ1-5 provide the parts outside the CDR3, is EPEVTQTPSHQVTQMGQEVILRCVPISNHLYFYWYRQILGQKVEFLVSFYNNEISEKSEIFDDQFSVERPDGSNFTLKIRSTKLEDSAMYFCASRGVPGQPQHFGDGTRLSIL.